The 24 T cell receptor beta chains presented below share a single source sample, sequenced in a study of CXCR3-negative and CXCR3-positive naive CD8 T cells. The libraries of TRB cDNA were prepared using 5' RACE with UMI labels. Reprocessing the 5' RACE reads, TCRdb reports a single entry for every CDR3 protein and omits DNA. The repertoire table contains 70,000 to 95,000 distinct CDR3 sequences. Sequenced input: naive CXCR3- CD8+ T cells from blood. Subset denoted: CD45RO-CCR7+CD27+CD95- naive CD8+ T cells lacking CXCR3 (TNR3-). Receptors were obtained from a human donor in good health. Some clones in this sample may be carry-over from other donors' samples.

The CDR3 spells CASSLFYSGTGRYGYTF. The V call is TRBV28, the J call TRBJ1-2; lacking DNA, the TRBD1 call made by TCRdb goes unchecked. The CDR3 length is 17 residues. Germline CDR1 reads MDHEN; CDR2 reads SYDVKM.

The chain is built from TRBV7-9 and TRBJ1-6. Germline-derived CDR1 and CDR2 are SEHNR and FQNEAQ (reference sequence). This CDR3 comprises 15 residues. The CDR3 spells CASSWEDEYASPLHF.

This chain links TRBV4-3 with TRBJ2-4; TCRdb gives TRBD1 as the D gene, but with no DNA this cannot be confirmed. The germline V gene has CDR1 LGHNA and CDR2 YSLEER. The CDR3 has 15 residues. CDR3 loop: CASSQDEGEGDIQYF.

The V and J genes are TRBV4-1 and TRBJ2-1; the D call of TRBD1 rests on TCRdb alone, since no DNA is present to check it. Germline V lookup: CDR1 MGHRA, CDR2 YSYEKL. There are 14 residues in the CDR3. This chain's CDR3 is CASSQDWTAREQFF.

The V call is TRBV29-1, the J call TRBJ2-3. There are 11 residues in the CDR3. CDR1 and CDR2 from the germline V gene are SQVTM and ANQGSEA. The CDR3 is CSVEDEDTQYF.

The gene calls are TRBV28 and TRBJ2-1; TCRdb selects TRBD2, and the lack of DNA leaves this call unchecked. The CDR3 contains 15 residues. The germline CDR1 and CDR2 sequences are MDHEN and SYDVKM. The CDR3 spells CASSLRTSRWNEQFF.

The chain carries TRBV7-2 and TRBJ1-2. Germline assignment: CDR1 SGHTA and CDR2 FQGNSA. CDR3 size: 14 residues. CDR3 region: CASSLPASHYGYTF.

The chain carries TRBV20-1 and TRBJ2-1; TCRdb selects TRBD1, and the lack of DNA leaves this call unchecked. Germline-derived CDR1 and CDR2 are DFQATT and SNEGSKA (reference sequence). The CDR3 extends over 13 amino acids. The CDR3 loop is CSASGSRKNEQFF.

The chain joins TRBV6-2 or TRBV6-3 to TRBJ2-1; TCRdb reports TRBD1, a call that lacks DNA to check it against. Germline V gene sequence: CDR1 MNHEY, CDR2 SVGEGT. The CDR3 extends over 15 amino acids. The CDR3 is CASRDPRGDYNEQFF.

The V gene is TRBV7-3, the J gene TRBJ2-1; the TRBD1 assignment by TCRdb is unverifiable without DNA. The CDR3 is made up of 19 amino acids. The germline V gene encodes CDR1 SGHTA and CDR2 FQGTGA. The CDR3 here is CASSPRQGDRVGPYNEQFF.

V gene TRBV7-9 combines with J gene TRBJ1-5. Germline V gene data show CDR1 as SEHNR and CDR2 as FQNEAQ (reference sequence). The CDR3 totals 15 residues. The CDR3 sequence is CASSSTAGREQPQHF. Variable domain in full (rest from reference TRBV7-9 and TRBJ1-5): DTGVSQNPRHKITKRGQNVTFRCDPISEHNRLYWYRQTLGQGPEFLTYFQNEAQLEKSRLLSDRFSAERPKGSFSTLEIQRTEQGDSAMYLCASSSTAGREQPQHFGDGTRLSIL.

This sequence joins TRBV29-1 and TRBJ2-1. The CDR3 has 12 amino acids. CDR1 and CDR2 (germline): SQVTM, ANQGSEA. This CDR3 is CSVERRNNEQFF.

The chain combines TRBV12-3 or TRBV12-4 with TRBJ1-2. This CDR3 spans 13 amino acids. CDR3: CASSFGGLVGYTF.

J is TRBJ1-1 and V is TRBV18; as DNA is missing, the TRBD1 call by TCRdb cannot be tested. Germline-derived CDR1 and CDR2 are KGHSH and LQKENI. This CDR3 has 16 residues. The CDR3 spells CASSPGMTGTNTEAFF.

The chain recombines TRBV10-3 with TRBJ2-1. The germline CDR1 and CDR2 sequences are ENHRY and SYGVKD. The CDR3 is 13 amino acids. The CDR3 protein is CAISESISNEQFF.

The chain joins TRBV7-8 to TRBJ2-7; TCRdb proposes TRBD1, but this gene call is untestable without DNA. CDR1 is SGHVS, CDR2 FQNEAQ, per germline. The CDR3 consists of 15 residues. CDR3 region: CASSDLGTGYYEQYF.

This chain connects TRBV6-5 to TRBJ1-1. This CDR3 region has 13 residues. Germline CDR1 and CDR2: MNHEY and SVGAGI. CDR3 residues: CASSYKTNTEAFF.

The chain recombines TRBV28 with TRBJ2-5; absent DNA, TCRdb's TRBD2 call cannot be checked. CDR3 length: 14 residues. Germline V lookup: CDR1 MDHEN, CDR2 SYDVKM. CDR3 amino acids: CASSFRGRRETQYF.

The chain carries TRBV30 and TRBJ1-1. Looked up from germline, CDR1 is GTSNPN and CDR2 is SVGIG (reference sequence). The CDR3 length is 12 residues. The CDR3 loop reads CAWSVISTEAFF.

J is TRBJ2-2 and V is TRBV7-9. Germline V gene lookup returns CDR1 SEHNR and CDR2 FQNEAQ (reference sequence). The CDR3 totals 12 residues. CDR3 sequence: CASSPAAGELFF.

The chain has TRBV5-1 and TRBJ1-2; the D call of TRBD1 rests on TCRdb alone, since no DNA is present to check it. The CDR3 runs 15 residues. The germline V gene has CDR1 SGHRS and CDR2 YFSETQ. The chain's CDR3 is CASSFSAGTDYGYTF.

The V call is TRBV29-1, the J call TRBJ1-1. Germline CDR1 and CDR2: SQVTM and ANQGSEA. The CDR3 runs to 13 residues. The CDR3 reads CSVEDGPDTEAFF. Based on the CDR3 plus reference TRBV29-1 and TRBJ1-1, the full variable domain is SAVISQKPSRDICQRGTSLTIQCQVDSQVTMMFWYRQQPGQSLTLIATANQGSEATYESGFVIDKFPISRPNLTFSTLTVSNMSPEDSSIYLCSVEDGPDTEAFFGQGTRLTVV.

CDR3 residues: CASSWVGPSSYEQYF. The J gene is TRBJ2-7, the V gene TRBV7-9; the D call from TCRdb, TRBD2, cannot be confirmed without DNA. Germline V gene data show CDR1 as SEHNR and CDR2 as FQNEAQ (reference sequence). The CDR3 is 15 amino acids.

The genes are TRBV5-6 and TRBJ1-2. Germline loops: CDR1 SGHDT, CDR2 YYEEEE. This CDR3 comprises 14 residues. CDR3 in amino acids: CASSLGREDYGYTF.